This T cell receptor (beta chain) was recovered during a study of CD8 T cells in ankylosing spondylitis. Study-level points and caveats: For ankylosing spondylitis blood, a TCR beta motif of under ten highly homologous variants appeared characteristic. The disease-linked clones had a CD8+ phenotype and low blood frequencies. Reportedly, matched ankylosing spondylitis synovial fluid was significantly enriched for disease-linked clones.

Libraries of TCR beta came from quantitative 5'-RACE with molecular barcodes. MiXCR was run by TCRdb on the 5' RACE reads, yielding one entry per CDR3 protein. This table holds under 200,000 distinct CDR3 sequences, more than 9% found once. CDR1 and CDR2 (germline): SEHNR, FQNEAQ (reference sequence). This CDR3 has 13 amino acids. V was cut by 2 bases and J by 0 bases, with 4 bases left in between. A remark on this clonotype: Antigen specificity is unknown.

The source of this sequence is a male donor with ankylosing spondylitis or in good health (not recorded which). The V gene is TRBV7-9, the J gene TRBJ1-1; unclear D gene. Source material: blood, either unsorted or a sorted T cell fraction (not recorded which). Here the CDR3 reads CASSLLVNTEAFF. The CDR3, as DNA: TGTGCCAGCAGCTTACTCGTGAACACTGAAGCTTTCTTT.